The TCR beta chain under discussion was sequenced for a study of cytomegalovirus exposure and HLA in healthy donors. This clone was seen more than once but under ten times. Its cognate antigen is unknown. Study observations and caveats: The investigators catalogued some 160 TCR beta chains as cytomegalovirus-associated.

60 Vbeta and 13 Jbeta primers were used in PCR. TCRdb keeps only in-frame clones here, not all; method: immunoSEQ multiplex PCR. The sample has 100,000 to 150,000 clones, about 80% seen once. Germline V gene sequence: CDR1 SGHAT, CDR2 FQDESV (reference sequence). Trimming cost V 3 bases and J 4 bases, with 7 bases left between them. The CDR3 length is 13 residues. The TCR originated in a woman aged 45-65 years in good health and CMV-seropositive. The sequencing input was PBMCs. The V gene is TRBV11-1, the J gene TRBJ1-5, with D uncertain. As DNA, the CDR3 is TGTGCCAGCAGCTTTACGGGAAATCAGCCCCAGCATTTT. Its translation: CASSFTGNQPQHF.